The source of this T cell receptor beta chain is a study of blood T cell repertoires in COVID-19. The study recruited people aged roughly 18 to 100 years across about 25 US areas. This CDR3 spans 16 amino acids. Trimming removed 7 bases at V and 3 bases at J, with 19 bases between. Germline V gene sequence: CDR1 KGHDR, CDR2 SFDVKD. How the authors handled the data: Reference gene primer amplification gave nucleated cell count estimates. Method: immunoSEQ multiplex PCR; TCRdb's copy keeps in-frame clones and lacks some. That table gives V, J and clone size, and the DNA gave D and trimming. The table records about 270,000 clones, 85% to 90% of them present only once.

The origin of this receptor is a woman in her twenties or thirties with acute COVID-19. V usage is TRBV24-1 and J usage is TRBJ2-3; D may be TRBD2 (6 bases). Sequencing was performed on PBMCs or T cells enriched from blood (not recorded which). CDR3 DNA: TGTGCCACCAGCCTGACGGCGCGGGGCCTGACAGATACGCAGTATTTT. It translates to CATSLTARGLTDTQYF.